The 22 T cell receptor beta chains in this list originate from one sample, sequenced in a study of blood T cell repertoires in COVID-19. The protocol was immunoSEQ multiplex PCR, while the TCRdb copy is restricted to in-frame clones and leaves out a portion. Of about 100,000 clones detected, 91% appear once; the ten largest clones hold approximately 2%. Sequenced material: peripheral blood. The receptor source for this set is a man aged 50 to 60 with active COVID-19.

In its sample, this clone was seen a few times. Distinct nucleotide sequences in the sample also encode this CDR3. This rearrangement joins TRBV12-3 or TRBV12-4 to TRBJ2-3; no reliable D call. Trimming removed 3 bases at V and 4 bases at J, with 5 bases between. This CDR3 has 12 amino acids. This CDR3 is CASSFYPDTQYF. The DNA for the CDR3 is TGTGCCAGCAGTTTTTATCCAGATACGCAGTATTTT.

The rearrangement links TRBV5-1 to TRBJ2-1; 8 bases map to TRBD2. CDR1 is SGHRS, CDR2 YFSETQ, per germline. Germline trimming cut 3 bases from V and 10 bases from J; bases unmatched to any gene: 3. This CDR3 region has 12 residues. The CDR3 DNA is TGCGCCAGCAGCTGGATAGCGGGAGAGCAGTTCTTC. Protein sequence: CASSWIAGEQFF.

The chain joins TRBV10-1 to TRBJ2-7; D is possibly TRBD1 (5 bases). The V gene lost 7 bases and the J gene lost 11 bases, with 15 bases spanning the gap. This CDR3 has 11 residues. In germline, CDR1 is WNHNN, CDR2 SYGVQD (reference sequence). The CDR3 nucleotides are TGCGCCAGCAATCTAAACAGGTTGGAGTACGTC. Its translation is CASNLNRLEYV.

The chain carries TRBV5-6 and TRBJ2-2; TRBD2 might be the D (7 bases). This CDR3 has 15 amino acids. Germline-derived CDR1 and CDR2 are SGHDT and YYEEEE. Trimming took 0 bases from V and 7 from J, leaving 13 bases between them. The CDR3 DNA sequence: TGTGCCAGCAGCTTGGCCGGGGGGCGTATCGGGGAGCTGTTTTTT. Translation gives CASSLAGGRIGELFF. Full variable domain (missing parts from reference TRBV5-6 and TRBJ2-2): DAGVTQSPTHLIKTRGQQVTLRCSPKSGHDTVSWYQQALGQGPQFIFQYYEEEERQRGNFPDRFSGHQFPNYSSELNVNALLLGDSALYLCASSLAGGRIGELFFGEGSRLTVL.

The CDR3 loop is CASSSPGAGQNTEAFF. For the CDR3, the DNA is TGTGCCAGCAGCTCCCCAGGGGCAGGCCAGAACACTGAAGCTTTCTTT. The V and J genes are TRBV11-3 and TRBJ1-1, with D possibly matching TRBD1 (6 bases). The CDR3 consists of 16 residues. Trimming shortened V by 4 bases and J by 1 base, and 16 bases separated the two germline ends. Germline values: CDR1 SGHNT, CDR2 YENEEA.

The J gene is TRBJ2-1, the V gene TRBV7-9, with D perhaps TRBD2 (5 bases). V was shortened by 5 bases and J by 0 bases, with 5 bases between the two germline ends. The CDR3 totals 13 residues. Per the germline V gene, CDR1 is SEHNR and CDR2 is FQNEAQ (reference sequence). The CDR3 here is CASSRGSYNEQFF. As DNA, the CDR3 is TGTGCCAGCAGCCGGGGCTCCTACAATGAGCAGTTCTTC.

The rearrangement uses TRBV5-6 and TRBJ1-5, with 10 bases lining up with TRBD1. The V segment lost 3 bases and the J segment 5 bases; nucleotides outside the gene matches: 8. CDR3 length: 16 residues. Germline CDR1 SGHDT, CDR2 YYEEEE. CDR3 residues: CASSSWTGGYYQPQHF. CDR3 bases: TGTGCCAGCAGCTCCTGGACAGGGGGATACTATCAGCCCCAGCATTTT.

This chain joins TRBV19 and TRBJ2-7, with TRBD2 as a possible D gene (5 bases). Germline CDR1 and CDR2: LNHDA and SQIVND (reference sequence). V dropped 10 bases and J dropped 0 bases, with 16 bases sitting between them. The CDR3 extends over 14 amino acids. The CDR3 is CATPWEILSYEQYV. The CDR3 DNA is TGTGCCACCCCGTGGGAGATTCTCTCCTACGAGCAGTACGTC.

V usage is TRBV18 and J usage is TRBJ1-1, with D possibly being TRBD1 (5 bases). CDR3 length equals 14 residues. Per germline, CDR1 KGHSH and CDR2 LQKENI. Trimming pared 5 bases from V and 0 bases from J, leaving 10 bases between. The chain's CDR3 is CASSSRVMNTEAFF. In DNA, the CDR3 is TGTGCCAGCTCATCCAGGGTGATGAACACTGAAGCTTTCTTT.

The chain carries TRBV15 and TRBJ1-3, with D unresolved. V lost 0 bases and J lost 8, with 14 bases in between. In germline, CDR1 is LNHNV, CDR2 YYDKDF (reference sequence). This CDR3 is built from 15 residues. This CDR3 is CATSRDRKNGDTIYF. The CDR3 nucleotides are TGTGCCACCAGCAGAGACAGGAAGAACGGGGACACCATATATTTT.

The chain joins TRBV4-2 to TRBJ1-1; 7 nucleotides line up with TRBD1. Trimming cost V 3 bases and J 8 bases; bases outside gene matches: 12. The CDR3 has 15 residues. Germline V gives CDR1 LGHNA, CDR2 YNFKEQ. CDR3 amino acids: CASSHFTGAPQEAFF. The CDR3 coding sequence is TGTGCCAGCAGCCATTTTACAGGGGCCCCGCAAGAAGCTTTCTTT.

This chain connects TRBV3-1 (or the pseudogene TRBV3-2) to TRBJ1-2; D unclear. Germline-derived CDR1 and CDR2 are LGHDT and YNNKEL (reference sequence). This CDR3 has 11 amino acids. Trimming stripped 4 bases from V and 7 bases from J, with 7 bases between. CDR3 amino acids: CASSLNSGYTF. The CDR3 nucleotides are TGTGCCAGCAGCCTTAATAGTGGCTACACCTTC.

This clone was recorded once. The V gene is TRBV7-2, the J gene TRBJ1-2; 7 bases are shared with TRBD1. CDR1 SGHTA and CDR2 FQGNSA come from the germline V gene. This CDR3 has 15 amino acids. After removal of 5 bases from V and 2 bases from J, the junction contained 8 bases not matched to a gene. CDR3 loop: CASSPRQGTNYGYTF. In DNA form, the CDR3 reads TGTGCCAGCAGCCCTCGACAGGGAACCAACTATGGCTACACCTTC.

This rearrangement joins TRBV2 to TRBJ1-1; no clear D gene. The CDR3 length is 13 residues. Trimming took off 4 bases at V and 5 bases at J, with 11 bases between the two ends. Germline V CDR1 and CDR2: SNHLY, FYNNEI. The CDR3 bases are TGTGCCAGCAGTGTGTTGTCCGGGACTGAAGCTTTCTTT. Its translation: CASSVLSGTEAFF.

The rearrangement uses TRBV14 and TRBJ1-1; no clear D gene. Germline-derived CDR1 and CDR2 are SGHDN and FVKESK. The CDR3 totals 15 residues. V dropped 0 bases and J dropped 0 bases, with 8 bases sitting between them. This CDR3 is CASSQDRYMNTEAFF. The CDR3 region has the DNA TGTGCCAGCAGCCAAGACAGGTACATGAACACTGAAGCTTTCTTT.

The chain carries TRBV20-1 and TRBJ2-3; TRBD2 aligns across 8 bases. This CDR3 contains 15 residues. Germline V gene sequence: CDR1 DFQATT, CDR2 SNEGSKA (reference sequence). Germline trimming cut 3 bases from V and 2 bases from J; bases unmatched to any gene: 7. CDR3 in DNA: TGCAGTGCTAGTAGTATAGCGGGGCTCACAGATACGCAGTATTTT. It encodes CSASSIAGLTDTQYF.

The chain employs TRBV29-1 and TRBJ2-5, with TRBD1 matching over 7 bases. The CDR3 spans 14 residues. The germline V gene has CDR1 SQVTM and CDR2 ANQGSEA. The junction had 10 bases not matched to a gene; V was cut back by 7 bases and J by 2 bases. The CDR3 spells CSAAPGQQQETQYF. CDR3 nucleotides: TGCAGCGCGGCTCCGGGACAGCAACAAGAGACCCAGTACTTC.

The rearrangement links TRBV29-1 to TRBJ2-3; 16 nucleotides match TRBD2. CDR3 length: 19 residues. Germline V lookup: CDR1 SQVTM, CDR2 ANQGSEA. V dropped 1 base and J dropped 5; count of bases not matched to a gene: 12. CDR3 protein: CSVEAPGTSGRARVDTQYF. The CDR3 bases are TGCAGCGTTGAAGCTCCCGGGACTAGCGGGAGGGCCCGGGTAGATACGCAGTATTTT.

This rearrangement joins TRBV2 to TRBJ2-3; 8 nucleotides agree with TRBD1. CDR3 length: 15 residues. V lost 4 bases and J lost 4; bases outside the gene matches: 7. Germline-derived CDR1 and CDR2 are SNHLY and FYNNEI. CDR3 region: CASSVGQEGADTQYF. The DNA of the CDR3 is TGTGCCAGCAGTGTGGGACAGGAGGGCGCAGATACGCAGTATTTT.

CDR3 loop: CASSPVQVNTEAFF. CDR3 DNA: TGCGCCAGCAGCCCGGTCCAGGTGAACACTGAAGCTTTCTTT. The chain recombines TRBV5-1 with TRBJ1-1; no reliable D call. Germline-derived CDR1 and CDR2 are SGHRS and YFSETQ. V shed 4 bases and J shed 0 bases, with 10 bases lying between them. This CDR3 spans 14 amino acids.

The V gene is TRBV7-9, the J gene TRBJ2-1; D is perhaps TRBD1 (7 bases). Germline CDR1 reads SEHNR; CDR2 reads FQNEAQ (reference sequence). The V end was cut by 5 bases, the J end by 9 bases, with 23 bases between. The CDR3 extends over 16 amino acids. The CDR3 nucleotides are TGTGCCAGCAGCCAGGAGGGGGCGCGACGGGCTGCTGAGCAGTTCTTC. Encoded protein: CASSQEGARRAAEQFF.

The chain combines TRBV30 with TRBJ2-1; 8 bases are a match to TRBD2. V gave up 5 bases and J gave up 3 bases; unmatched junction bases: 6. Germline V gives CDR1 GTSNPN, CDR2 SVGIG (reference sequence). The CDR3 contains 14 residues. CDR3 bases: TGTGCCTGGGGAACTAGCGGTCGCTACAATGAGCAGTTCTTC. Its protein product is CAWGTSGRYNEQFF.